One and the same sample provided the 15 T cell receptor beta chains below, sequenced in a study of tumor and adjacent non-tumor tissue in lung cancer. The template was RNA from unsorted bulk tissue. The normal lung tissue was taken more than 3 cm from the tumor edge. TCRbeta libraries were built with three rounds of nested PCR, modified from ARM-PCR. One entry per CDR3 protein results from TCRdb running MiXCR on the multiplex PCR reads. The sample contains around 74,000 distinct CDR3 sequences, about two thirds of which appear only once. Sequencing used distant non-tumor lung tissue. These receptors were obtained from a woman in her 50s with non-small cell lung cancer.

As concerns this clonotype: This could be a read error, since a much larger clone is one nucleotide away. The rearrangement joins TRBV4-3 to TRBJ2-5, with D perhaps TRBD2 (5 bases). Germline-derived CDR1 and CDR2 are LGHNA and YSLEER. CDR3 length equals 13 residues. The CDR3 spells CASSQARWEIQYF. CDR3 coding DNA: TGCGCCAGCAGCCAAGCACGATGGGAGATCCAGTACTTC.

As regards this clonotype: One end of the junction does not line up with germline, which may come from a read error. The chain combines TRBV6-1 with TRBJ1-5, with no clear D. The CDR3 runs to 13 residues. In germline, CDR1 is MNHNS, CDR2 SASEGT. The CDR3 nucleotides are TGTGCCACCAGTCCCGAGATAAATCAGCCCCAGCATTTC. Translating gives CATSPEINQPQHF.

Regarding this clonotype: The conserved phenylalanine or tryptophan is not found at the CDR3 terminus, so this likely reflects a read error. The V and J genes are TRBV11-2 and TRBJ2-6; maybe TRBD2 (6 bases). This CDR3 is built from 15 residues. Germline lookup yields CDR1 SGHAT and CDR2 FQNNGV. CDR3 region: CASSLGGVWAYVLTY. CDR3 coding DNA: TGTGCCAGCAGCCTAGGCGGGGTCTGGGCCTACGTCCTGACTTAC.

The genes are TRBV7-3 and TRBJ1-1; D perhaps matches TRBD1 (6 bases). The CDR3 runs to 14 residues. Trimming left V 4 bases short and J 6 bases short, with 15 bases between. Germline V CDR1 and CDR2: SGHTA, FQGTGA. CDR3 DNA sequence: TGTGCCAGCAGCTCCTCCCCGAACAGGGCTGAAGCTTTCTTT. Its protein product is CASSSSPNRAEAFF.

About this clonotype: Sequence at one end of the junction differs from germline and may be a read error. The chain's CDR3 is CASSQDHRIENVYEQYF. The CDR3 region has the DNA TGTGCCAGCAGCCAAGATCACAGGATCGAAAATGTTTACGAACAGTACTTC. The rearrangement joins TRBV14 to TRBJ2-7, with D possibly being TRBD1 (5 bases). This CDR3 comprises 17 residues. The germline V gene encodes CDR1 SGHDN and CDR2 FVKESK.

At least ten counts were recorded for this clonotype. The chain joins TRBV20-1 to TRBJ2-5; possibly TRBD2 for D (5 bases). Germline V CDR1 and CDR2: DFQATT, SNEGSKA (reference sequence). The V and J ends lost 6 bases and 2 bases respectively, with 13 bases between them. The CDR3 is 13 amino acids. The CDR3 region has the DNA TGCAGTGCCCGGGATTGGGATCAAGAGACCCAGTACTTC. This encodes CSARDWDQETQYF.

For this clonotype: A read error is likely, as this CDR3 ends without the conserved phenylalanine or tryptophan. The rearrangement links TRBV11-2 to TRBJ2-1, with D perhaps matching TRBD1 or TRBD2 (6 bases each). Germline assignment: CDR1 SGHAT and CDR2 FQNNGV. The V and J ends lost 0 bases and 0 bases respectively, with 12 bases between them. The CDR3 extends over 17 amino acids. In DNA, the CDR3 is TGTGCCAGCAGCTTAGAGCTAGGGGGAGGCTCCTACAATGAGCAGTTCTCC. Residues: CASSLELGGGSYNEQFS.

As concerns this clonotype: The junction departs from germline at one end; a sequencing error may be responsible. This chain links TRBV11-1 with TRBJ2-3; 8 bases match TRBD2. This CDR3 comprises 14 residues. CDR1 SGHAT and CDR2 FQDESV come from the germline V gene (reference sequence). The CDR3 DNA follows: TGTACCAGCAGCTTACTGGCGGGAGGTGATACGCAGTATTTT. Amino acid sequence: CTSSLLAGGDTQYF.

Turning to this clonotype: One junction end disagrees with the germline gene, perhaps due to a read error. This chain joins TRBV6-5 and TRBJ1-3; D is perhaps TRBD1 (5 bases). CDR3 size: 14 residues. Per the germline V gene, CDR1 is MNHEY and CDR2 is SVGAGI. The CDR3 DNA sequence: TGTGCCAGCGGACACTCATCCTCTGGAAGCACCATATATTTT. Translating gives CASGHSSSGSTIYF.

CDR3 sequence (DNA): TGTGCCAGCAGCTTAGACAGCACAGATACGCAGTATTTT. It codes for CASSLDSTDTQYF. The chain links TRBV11-1 to TRBJ2-3; unclear D gene. This CDR3 region has 13 residues. The V end was cut by 1 base, the J end by 0 bases, with 2 bases between. CDR1 SGHAT and CDR2 FQDESV come from the germline V gene (reference sequence).

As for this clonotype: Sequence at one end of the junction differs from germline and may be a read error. The CDR3 DNA is TGTGCCAGCAGCTTGGCCGGGGGAAGTGGGGCCAAGGTCCTGATTTTC. This encodes CASSLAGGSGAKVLIF. The chain has TRBV5-4 and TRBJ2-6, with D possibly TRBD2 on 6 matching bases. Germline loops: CDR1 SGHNT, CDR2 YYREEE (reference sequence). The CDR3 runs 16 residues.

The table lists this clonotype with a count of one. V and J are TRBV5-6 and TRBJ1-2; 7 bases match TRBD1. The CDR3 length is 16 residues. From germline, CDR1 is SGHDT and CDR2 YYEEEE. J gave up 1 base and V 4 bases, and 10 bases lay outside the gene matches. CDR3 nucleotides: TGTGCCAGCAGCCCAACCGGGACAGCTAGTAACTATGGCTACACCTTC. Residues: CASSPTGTASNYGYTF.

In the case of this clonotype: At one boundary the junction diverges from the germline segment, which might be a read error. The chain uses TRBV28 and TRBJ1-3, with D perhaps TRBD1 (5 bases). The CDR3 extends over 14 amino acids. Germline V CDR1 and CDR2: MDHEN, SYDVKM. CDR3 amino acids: CASSRDYSVNTIYF. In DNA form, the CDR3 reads TGTGCCAGCAGCCGGGACTACTCTGTAAACACCATATATTTT.

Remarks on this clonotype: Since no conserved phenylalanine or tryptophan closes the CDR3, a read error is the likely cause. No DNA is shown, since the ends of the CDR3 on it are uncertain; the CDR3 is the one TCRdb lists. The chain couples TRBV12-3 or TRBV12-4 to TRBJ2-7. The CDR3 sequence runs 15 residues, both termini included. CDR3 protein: CASSLAGGTFYEQCL.

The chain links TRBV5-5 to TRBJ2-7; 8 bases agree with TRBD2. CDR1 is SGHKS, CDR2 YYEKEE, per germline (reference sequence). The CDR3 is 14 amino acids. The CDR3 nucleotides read TGTGGTAGCAGCTTGGAGGCGGGAGGCTACGAGCAGTACTTC. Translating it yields CGSSLEAGGYEQYF.